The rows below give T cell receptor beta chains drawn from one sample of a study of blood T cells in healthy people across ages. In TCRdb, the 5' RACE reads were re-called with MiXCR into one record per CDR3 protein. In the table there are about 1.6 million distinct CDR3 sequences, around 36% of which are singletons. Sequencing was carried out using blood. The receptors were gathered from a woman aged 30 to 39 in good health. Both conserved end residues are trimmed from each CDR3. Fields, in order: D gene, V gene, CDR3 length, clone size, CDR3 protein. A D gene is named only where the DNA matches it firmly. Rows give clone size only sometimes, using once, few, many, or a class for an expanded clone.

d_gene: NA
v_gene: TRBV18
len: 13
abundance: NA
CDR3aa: ASSPGRGPNYGYT

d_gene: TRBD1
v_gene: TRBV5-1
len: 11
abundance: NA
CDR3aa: ASSWGQAGEQF

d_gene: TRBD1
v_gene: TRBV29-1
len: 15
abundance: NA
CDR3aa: SVEQARTGSSYDEQF

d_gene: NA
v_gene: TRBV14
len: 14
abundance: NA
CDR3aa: ASSRVQVLPSDTQY

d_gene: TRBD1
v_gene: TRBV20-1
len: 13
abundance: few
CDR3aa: SATGQGAFGNEQF

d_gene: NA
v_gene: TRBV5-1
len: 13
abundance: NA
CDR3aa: ASSLGPLVPETQY

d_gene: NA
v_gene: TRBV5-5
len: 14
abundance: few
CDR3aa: ASSLGRTGNQETQY

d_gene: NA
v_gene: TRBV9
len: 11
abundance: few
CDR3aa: ASSVVKNTEAF

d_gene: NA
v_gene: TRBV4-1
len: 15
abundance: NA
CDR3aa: ASSQPVGLAGPREQY

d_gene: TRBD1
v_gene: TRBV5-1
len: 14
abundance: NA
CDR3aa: ASSRGTAPTNEKLF

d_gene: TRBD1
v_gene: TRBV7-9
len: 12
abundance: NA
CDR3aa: ASSPRVWTGGEF

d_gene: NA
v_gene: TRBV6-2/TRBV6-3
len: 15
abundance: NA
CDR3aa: ASSSAARGGSNTEAF

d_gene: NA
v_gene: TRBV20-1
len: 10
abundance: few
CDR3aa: SARSGDQPQH

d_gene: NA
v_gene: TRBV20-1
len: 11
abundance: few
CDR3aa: SARDGLRETQY

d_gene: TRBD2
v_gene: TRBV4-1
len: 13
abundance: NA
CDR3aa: ASSQRGLALDTQY

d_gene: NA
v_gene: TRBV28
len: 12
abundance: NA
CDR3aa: ASRGLIDDSEQF

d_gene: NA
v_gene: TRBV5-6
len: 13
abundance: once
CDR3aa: ASSSGQLTNTGAF

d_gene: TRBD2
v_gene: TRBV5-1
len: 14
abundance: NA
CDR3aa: ATQFLAGGSYNEQF

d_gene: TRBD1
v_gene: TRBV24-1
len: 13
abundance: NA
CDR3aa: ATSRRDRGHNEQF

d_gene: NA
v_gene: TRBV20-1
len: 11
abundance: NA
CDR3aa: SAPLRGLYGYT

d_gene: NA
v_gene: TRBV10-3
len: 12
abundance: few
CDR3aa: ALGASPSTDTQY

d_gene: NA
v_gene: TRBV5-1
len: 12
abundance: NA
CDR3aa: ASSYSLSTGELF

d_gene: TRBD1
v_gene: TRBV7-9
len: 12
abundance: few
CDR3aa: ASSTGTGEIEQY

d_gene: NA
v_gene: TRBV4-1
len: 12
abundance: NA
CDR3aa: ASSQQVTGTPQH

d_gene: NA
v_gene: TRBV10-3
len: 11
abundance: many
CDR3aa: AIRTGLHYEQY

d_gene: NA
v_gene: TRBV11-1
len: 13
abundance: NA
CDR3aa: ASSLSSVNTGELF

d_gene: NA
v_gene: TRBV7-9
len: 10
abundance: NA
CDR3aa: ASTPDDTEAF

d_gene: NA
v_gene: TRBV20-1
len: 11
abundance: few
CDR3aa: SADGLTNTEAF

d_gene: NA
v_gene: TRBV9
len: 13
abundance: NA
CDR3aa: ASSTDIPTASGYT

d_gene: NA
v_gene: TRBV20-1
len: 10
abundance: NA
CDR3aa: SARNAPGTQY

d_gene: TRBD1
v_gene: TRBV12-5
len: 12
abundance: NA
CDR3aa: ASGADRGLDGYT

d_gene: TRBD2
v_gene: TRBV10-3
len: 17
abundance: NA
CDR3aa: TIRALAGGKDRIMDEQF

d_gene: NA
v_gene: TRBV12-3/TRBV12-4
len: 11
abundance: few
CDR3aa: ASSTTVQETQY

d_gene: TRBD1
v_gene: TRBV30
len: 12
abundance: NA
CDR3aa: AGRRDRDFYGYT

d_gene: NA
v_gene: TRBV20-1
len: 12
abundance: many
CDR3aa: SARDPGSTDTQY

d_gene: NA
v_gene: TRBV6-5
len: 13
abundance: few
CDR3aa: ASSYSSGSNEKLF

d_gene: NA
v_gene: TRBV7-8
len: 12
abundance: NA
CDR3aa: ASSSRGQTHEQY

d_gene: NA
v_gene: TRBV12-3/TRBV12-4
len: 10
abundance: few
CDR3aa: ASSWSTGELF

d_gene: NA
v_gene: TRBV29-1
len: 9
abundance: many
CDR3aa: SVLRSYEQY

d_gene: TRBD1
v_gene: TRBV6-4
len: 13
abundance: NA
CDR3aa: ASRAYRGPNEKLF

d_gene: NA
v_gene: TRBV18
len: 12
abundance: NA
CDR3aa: ASSPWDMGYEQY

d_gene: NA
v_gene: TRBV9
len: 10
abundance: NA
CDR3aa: ASSEYGYEQY

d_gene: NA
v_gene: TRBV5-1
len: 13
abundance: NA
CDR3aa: ASSLHRAITDTQY

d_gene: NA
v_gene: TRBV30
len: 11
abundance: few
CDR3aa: AWSQGGNTEAF

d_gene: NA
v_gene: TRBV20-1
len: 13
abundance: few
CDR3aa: SALPDTYSWETQY

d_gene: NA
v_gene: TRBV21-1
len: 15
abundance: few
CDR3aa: ASSKAGYRANGNTIY

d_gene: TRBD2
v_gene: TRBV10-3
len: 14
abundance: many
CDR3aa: AISEEVAGTQETQY

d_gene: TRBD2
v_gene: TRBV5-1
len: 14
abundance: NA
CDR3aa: ASSFGAGVSSGEQY

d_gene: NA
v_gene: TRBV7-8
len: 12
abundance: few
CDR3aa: ASSLAGRIYEQY

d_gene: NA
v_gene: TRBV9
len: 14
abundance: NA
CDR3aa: ASSDLAWQNYNEQF